Described below is a single T cell receptor beta chain sequence and its context. Primers included in the PCR were 60 Vbeta and 13 Jbeta primers. TCRdb's table, derived via immunoSEQ multiplex PCR, lists solely in-frame clones and lacks some. The sample yields about 120,000 clones, approximately 80% seen once. This entry comes from a study of cytomegalovirus exposure and HLA in healthy donors. In the study overall: Out of roughly 170 million T cells, an earlier analysis found some 110 million unique TCR beta sequences in total. Drawn from HLA-typed donors, approximately 85 million unique TCRs were held in an early data release.

This receptor was taken from a man aged 18 to 29 in good health and CMV-seropositive. Material: PBMCs.

CDR3 sequence reads: CASPGQGAYTQYF. The DNA for the CDR3 is TGTGCCAGCCCGGGACAGGGGGCGTATACGCAGTATTTT. The chain links TRBV2 to TRBJ2-3; 12 bases are shared with TRBD1. The CDR3 totals 13 residues. The germline V gene has CDR1 SNHLY and CDR2 FYNNEI. V lost 8 bases to trimming and J lost 7 bases; unmatched junction nucleotides: 4.